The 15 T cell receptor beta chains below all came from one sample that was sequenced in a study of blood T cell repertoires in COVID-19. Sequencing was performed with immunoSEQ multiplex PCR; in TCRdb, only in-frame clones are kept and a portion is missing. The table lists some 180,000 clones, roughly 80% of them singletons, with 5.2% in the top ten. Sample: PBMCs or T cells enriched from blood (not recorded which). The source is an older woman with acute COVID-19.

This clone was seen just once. The CDR3 here is CASSLEAVTGELFF. The CDR3 DNA follows: TGTGCCAGCAGCTTGGAGGCGGTCACCGGGGAGCTGTTTTTT. The chain is built from TRBV5-5 and TRBJ2-2; D unresolved. The V end lost 0 bases, the J end lost 4 bases, and 7 bases lay between the germline ends. CDR1 is SGHKS and CDR2 is YYEKEE in the germline V gene (reference sequence). The CDR3 covers 14 residues.

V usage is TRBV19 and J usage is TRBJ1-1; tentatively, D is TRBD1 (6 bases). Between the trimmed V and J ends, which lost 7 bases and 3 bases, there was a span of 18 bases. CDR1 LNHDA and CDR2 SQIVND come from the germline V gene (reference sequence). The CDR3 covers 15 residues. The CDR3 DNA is TGTGCCAGTACGAGGGGGGGGGCCGGTTACACTGAAGCTTTCTTT. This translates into CASTRGGAGYTEAFF.

The CDR3 loop reads CASSPIAGELFF. Written as DNA, the CDR3 is TGTGCCAGCAGCCCTATCGCCGGGGAGCTGTTTTTT. This sequence joins TRBV5-6 and TRBJ2-2, with D unresolved. This CDR3 is built from 12 residues. Trimming took off 4 bases at V and 6 bases at J, with 7 bases between the two ends. Germline V gene sequence: CDR1 SGHDT, CDR2 YYEEEE.

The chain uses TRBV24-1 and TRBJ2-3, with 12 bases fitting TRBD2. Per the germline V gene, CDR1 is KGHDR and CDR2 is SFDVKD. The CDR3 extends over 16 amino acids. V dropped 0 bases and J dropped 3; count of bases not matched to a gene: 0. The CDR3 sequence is CATSDLTSGRTDTQYF. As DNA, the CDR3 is TGTGCCACCAGTGATTTGACTAGCGGGAGGACAGATACGCAGTATTTT.

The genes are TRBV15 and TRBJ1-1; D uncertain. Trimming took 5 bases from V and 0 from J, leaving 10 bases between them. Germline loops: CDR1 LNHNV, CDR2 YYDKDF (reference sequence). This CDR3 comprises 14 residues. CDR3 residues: CATSRTIMNTEAFF. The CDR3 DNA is TGTGCCACCAGCCGCACTATCATGAACACTGAAGCTTTCTTT.

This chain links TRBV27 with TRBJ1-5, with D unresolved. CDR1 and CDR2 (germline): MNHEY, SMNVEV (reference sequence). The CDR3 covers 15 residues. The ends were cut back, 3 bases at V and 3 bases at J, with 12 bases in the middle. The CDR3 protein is CASSFMGGFNQPQHF. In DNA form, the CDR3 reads TGTGCCAGCAGTTTTATGGGCGGGTTCAATCAGCCCCAGCATTTT.

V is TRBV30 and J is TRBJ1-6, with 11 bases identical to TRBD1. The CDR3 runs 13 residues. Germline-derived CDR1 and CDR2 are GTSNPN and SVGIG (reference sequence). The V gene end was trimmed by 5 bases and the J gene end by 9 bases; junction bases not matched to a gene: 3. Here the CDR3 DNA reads TGTGCCTGGCGGACAGGGGGCGTTTCACCCCTCCACTTT. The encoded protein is CAWRTGGVSPLHF. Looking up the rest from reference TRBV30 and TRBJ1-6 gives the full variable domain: SQTIHQWPATLVQPVGSPLSLECTVEGTSNPNLYWYRQAAGRGLQLLFYSVGIGQISSEVPQNLSASRPQDRQFILSSKKLLLSDSGFYLCAWRTGGVSPLHFGNGTRLTVT.

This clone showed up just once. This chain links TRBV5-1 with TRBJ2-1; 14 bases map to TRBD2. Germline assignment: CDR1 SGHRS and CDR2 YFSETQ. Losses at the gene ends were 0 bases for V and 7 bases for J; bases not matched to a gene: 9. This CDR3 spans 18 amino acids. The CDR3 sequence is CASSLGLAGGPGGNEQFF. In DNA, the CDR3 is TGCGCCAGCAGCTTGGGACTAGCGGGAGGGCCCGGCGGGAATGAGCAGTTCTTC.

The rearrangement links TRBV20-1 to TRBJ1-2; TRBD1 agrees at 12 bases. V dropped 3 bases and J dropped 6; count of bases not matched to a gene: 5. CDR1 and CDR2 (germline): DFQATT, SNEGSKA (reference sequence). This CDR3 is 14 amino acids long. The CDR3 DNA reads TGCAGTGCTAGTTTGGGACAGGGGGCGGATGGCTACACCTTC. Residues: CSASLGQGADGYTF.

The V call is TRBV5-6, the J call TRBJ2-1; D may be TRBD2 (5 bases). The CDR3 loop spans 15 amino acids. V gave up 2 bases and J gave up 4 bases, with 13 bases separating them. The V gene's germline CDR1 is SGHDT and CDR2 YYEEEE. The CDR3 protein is CASSFMGRSYNEQFF. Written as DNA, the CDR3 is TGTGCCAGCAGCTTCATGGGGAGATCGTACAATGAGCAGTTCTTC.

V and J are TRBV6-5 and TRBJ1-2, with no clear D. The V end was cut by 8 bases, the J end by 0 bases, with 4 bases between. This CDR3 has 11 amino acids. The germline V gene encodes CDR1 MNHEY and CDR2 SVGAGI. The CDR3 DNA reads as TGTGCCAGCGGAGCTAACTATGGCTACACCTTC. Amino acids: CASGANYGYTF.

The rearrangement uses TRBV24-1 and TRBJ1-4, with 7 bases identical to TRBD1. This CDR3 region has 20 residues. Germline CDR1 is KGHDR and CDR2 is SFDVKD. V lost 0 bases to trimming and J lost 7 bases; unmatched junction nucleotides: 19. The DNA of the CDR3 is TGTGCCACCAGTGATTTGCGCTTTAGGTGGACAGGTCGGATCAGTGAAAAACTGTTTTTT. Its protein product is CATSDLRFRWTGRISEKLFF.

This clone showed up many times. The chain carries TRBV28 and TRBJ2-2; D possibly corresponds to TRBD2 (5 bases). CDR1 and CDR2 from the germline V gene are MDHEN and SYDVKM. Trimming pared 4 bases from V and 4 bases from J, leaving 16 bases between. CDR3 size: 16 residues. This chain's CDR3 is CASSSGRLGGTGELFF. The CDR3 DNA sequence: TGTGCCAGCAGTTCAGGCCGCCTTGGAGGCACCGGGGAGCTGTTTTTT.

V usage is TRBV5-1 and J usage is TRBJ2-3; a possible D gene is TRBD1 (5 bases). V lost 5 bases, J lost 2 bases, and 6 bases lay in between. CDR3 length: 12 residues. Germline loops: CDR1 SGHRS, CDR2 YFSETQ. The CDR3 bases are TGCGCCAGCAGAGGGGACACAGATACGCAGTATTTT. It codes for CASRGDTDTQYF.

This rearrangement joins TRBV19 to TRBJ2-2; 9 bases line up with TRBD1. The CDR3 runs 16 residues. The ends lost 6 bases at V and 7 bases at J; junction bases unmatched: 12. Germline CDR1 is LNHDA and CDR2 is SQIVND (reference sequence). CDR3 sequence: CASSPTGGVLGGELFF. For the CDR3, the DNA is TGTGCCAGTAGCCCTACAGGGGGCGTTCTTGGCGGGGAGCTGTTTTTT.